This T cell receptor beta chain is drawn from a study of beta chain features in type 1 diabetes. What was sequenced were expressed TCRB transcripts, since all of the isolated RNA had been reverse transcribed. Using immunoSEQ multiplex PCR, the repertoire was profiled, and TCRdb retains in-frame clones only, with some absent. The sample gives about 140,000 clones, 9% to 10% of which show up once; about 0.6% is in the top ten. In germline, CDR1 is SNHLY, CDR2 FYNNEI. Trimming left V 5 bases short and J 4 bases short, with 7 bases between. This CDR3 spans 12 amino acids. This clone was seen only a few times.

V usage is TRBV2 and J usage is TRBJ2-3; D possibly corresponds to TRBD2 (5 bases). The sequenced sample was central memory CD4+ T cells from blood. The clonotype originates from a middle-aged woman in good health. CDR3 protein: CASSLAADTQYF. CDR3 coding DNA: TGTGCCAGCAGTCTAGCCGCAGATACGCAGTATTTT.